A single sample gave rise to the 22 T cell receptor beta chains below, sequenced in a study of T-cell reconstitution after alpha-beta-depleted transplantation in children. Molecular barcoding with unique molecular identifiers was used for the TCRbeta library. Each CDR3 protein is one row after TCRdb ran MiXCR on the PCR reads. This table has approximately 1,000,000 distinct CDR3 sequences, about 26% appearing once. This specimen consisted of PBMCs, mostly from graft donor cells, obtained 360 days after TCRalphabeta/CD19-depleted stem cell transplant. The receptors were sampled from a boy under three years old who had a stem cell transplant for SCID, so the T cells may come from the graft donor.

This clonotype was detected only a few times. The CDR3 DNA sequence: TGCGCCAGCAGCCAAGTCATATGGTCCGACCCCAGTGAGCAGTTCTTC. The encoded protein is CASSQVIWSDPSEQFF. The chain joins TRBV4-1 to TRBJ2-1; D is unresolved. Trimming removed 1 base from V and 9 bases from J, with 19 bases in between. The CDR3 consists of 16 residues. Germline lookup yields CDR1 MGHRA and CDR2 YSYEKL.

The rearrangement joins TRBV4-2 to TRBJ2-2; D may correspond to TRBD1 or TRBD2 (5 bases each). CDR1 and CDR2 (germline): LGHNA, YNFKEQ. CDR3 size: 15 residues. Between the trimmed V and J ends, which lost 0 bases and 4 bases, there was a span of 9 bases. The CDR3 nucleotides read TGTGCCAGCAGCCAAGAGTGGGGGTTCACCGGGGAGCTGTTTTTT. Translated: CASSQEWGFTGELFF.

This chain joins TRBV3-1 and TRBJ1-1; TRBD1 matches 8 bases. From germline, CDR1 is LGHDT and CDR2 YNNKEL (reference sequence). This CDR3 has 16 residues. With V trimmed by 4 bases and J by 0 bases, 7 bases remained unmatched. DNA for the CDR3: TGTGCCAGCAGCCGACAGGGGACCACATTGAACACTGAAGCTTTCTTT. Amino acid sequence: CASSRQGTTLNTEAFF.

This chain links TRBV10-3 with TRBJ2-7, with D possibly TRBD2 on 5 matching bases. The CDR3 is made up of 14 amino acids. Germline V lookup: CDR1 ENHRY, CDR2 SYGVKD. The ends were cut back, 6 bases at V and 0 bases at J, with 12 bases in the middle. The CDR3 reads CAIREDPGSYEQYF. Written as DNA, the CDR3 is TGTGCCATCAGGGAGGACCCGGGCTCCTACGAGCAGTACTTC.

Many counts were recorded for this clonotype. CDR3 coding DNA: TGCAGTGCTGGCCCCTACCGCGGGAGCTACAATGAGCAGTTCTTC. It codes for CSAGPYRGSYNEQFF. V is TRBV20-1 and J is TRBJ2-1; 7 positions agree with TRBD2. Trimming cost V 5 bases and J 3 bases; bases outside gene matches: 10. The CDR3 extends over 15 amino acids. The germline V gene has CDR1 DFQATT and CDR2 SNEGSKA (reference sequence).

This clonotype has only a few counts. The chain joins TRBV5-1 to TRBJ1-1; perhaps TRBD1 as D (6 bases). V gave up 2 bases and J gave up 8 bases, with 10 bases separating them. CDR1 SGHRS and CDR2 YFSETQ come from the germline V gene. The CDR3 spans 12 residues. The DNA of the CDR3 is TGCGCCAGCAGCTTCTGGACAGAGGAAGCTTTCTTT. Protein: CASSFWTEEAFF.

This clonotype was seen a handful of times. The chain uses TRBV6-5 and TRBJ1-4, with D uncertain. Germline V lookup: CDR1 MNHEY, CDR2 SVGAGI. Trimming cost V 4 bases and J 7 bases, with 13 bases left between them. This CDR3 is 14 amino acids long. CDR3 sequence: CASSSTPWLEKLFF. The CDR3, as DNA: TGTGCCAGCAGTTCGACCCCGTGGCTTGAAAAACTGTTTTTT.

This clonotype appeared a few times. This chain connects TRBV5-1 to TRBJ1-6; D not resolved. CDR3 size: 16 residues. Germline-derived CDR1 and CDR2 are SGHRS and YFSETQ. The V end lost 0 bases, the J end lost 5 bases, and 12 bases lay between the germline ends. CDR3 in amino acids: CASSLGGERNNSPLHF. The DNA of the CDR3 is TGCGCCAGCAGCTTGGGGGGTGAGAGGAATAATTCACCCCTCCACTTT.

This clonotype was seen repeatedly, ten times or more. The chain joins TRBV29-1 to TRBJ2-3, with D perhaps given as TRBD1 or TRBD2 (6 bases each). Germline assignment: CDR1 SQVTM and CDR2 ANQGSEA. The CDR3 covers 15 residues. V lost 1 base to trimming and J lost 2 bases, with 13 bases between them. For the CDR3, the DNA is TGCAGCGTTGAAGTGCAAGGGGGGCTCACAGATACGCAGTATTTT. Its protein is CSVEVQGGLTDTQYF.

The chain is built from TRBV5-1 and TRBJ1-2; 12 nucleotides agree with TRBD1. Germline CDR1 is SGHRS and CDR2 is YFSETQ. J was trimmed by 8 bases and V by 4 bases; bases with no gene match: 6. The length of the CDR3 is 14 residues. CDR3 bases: TGCGCCAGCAGCAACCGGGACAGGGGGCCGGGCTACACCTTC. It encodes CASSNRDRGPGYTF.

CDR3 region: CASSYFQGWIAYEQYF. As DNA, the CDR3 is TGTGCCAGCAGTTACTTTCAGGGATGGATCGCCTACGAGCAGTACTTC. The chain joins TRBV6-2 or TRBV6-3 to TRBJ2-7; D perhaps matches TRBD1 (5 bases). Trimming shortened V by 1 base and J by 2 bases, and 15 bases separated the two germline ends. The CDR3 loop spans 16 amino acids. Germline V gives CDR1 MNHEY, CDR2 SVGEGT.

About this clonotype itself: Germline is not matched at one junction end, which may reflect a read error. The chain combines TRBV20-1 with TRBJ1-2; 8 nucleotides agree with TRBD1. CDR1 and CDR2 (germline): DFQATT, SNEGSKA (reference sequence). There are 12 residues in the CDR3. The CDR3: CSASDRGYGYTF. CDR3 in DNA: TGCAGCGCTAGCGACAGGGGCTATGGCTACACCTTC.

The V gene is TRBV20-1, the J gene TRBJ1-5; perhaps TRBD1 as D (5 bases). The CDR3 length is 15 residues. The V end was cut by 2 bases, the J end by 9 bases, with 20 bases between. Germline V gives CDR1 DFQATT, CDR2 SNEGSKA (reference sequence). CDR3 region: CSARSQGPVLAPQHF. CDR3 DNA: TGCAGTGCTAGATCCCAGGGCCCAGTCCTTGCGCCCCAGCATTTT.

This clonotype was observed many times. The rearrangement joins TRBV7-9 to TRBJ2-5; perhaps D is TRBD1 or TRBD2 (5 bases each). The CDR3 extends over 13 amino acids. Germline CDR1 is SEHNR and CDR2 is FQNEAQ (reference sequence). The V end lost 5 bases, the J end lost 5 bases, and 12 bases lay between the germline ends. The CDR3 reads CASSRVGEETQYF. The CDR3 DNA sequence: TGTGCCAGCAGCCGCGTAGGGGAGGAGACCCAGTACTTC.

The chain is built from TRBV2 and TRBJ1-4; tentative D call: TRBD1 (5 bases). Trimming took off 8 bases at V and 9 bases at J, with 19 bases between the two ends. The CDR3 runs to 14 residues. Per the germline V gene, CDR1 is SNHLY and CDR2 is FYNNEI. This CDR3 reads CASGAQFWNQKLFF. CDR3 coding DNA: TGTGCCAGCGGGGCTCAGTTCTGGAATCAAAAACTGTTTTTT.

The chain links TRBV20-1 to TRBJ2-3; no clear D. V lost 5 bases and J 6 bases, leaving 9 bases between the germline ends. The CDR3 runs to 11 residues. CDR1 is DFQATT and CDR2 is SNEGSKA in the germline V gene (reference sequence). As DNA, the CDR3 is TGCAGTGCTCCCAAAGGGGATACGCAGTATTTT. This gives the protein CSAPKGDTQYF.

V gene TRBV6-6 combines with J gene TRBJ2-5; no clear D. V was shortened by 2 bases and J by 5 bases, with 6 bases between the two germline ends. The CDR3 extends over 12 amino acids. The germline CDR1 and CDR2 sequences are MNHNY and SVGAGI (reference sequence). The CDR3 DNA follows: TGTGCCAGCAGTTACAGGTGGGAGACCCAGTACTTC. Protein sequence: CASSYRWETQYF.

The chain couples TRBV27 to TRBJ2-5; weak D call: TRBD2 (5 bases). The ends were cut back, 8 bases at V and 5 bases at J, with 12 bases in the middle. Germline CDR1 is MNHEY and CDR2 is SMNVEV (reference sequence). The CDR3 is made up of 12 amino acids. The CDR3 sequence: CASGSVLETQYF. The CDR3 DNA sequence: TGTGCCAGCGGTAGCGTCCTGGAGACCCAGTACTTC.

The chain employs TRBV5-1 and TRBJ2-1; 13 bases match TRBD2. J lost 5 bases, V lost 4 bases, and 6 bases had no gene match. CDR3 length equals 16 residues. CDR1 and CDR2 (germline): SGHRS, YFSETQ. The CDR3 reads CASSLGLAGANNEQFF. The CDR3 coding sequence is TGCGCCAGCAGCCTTGGACTAGCGGGGGCCAACAATGAGCAGTTCTTC.

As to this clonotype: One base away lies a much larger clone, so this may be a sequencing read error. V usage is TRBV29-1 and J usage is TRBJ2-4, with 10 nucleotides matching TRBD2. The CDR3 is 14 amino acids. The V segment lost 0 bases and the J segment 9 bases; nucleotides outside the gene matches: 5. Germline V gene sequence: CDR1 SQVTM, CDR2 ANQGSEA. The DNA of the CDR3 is TGCAGCGTTGAAGACGGCGGGACTAGCGTCATTCAGTACTTC. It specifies CSVEDGGTSVIQYF.

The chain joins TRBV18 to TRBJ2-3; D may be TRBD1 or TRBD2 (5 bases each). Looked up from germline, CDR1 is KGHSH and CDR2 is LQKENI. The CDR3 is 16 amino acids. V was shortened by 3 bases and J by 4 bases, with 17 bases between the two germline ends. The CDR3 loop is CASSPNLIRDADTQYF. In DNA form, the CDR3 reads TGTGCCAGCTCACCCAACTTAATTCGGGACGCAGATACGCAGTATTTT.

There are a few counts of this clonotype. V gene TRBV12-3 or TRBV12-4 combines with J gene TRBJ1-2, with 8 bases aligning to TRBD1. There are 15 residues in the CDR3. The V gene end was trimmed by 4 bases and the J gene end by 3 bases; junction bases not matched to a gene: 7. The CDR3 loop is CASSSRTGGHYGYTF. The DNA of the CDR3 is TGTGCCAGCAGTTCCCGTACAGGGGGTCACTATGGCTACACCTTC.